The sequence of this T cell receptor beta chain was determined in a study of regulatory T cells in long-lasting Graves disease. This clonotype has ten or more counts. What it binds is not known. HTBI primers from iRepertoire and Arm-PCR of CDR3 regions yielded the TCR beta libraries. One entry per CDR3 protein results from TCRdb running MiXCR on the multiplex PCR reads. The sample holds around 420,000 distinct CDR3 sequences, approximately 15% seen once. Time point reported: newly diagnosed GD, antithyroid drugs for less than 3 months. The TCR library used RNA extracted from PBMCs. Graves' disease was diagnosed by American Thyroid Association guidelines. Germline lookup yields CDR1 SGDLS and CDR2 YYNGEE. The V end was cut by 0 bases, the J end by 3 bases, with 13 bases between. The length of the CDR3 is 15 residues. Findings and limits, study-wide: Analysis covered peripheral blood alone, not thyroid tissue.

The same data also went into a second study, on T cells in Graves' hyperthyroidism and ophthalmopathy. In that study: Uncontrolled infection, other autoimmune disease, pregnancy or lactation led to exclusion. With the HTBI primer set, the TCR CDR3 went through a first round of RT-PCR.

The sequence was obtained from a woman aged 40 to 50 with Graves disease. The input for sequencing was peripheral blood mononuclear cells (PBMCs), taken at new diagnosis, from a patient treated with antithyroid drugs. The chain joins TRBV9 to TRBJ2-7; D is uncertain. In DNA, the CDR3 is TGTGCCAGCAGCGTAGCTGGGAAACCTCTCTACGAGCAGTACTTC. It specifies CASSVAGKPLYEQYF. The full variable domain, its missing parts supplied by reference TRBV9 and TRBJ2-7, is DSGVTQTPKHLITATGQRVTLRCSPRSGDLSVYWYQQSLDQGLQFLIQYYNGEERAKGNILERFSAQQFPDLHSELNLSSLELGDSALYFCASSVAGKPLYEQYFGPGTRLTVT.